The 28 T cell receptor beta chains below all came from one sample that was sequenced in a study of cytomegalovirus exposure and HLA in healthy donors. Assay used: immunoSEQ multiplex PCR; TCRdb lists only in-frame clones, some missing. The data show approximately 200,000 clones, around 88% seen once. Sequencing input: PBMCs. The origin of the receptors is a young woman in good health and CMV-seronegative.

The chain joins TRBV7-2 to TRBJ2-7; possibly TRBD2 for D (5 bases). In germline, CDR1 is SGHTA, CDR2 FQGNSA. This CDR3 is built from 15 residues. The V end was cut by 3 bases, the J end by 0 bases, with 12 bases between. CDR3 DNA sequence: TGTGCCAGCAGCTTTGTAACTAGTCACTCCTACGAGCAGTACTTC. This encodes CASSFVTSHSYEQYF.

A single count supports this clone. The chain combines TRBV7-6 with TRBJ2-2; D ambiguous. From germline, CDR1 is SGHVS and CDR2 FNYEAQ. This CDR3 comprises 15 residues. V was cut by 1 base and J by 4 bases, with 10 bases left in between. The chain's CDR3 is CASSLEAGATGELFF. The CDR3 coding sequence is TGTGCCAGCAGCTTAGAGGCAGGTGCCACCGGGGAGCTGTTTTTT.

The V and J genes are TRBV6-1 and TRBJ2-2; D might be TRBD1 (5 bases). This CDR3 is built from 15 residues. Germline assignment: CDR1 MNHNS and CDR2 SASEGT. Trimming stripped 5 bases from V and 0 bases from J, with 10 bases between. The CDR3 spells CASSLDTTNTGELFF. The CDR3 DNA reads TGTGCCAGCAGTTTGGACACGACGAACACCGGGGAGCTGTTTTTT.

This clone has a single count. The V call is TRBV6-1, the J call TRBJ1-5, with 7 bases fitting TRBD1. This CDR3 is built from 14 residues. CDR1 is MNHNS, CDR2 SASEGT, per germline. The ends lost 0 bases at V and 6 bases at J; junction bases unmatched: 2. As DNA, the CDR3 is TGTGCCAGCAGTGAAGCAGGGGGCCGTCAGCCCCAGCATTTT. Translation: CASSEAGGRQPQHF.

The J gene is TRBJ2-1, the V gene TRBV19; 8 nucleotides agree with TRBD2. The CDR3 runs 14 residues. V was pared by 7 bases and J by 3 bases, with 5 bases of the junction left unmatched. CDR1 and CDR2 from the germline V gene are LNHDA and SQIVND (reference sequence). CDR3 residues: CASTGGGVYNEQFF. CDR3 DNA sequence: TGTGCCAGTACCGGGGGGGGCGTCTACAATGAGCAGTTCTTC.

V usage is TRBV13 and J usage is TRBJ2-2, with TRBD2 identical over 13 bases. Unmatched junction bases numbered 3, after V lost 5 bases and J lost 3 bases. In germline, CDR1 is PRHDT, CDR2 FYEKMQ (reference sequence). The CDR3 has 16 amino acids. The CDR3, as DNA: TGTGCCAGCAGCGGAGGACTAGCGGGAGACACCGGGGAGCTGTTTTTT. Its protein is CASSGGLAGDTGELFF.

The chain joins TRBV27 to TRBJ2-1, with 7 bases aligning to TRBD1. The germline CDR1 and CDR2 sequences are MNHEY and SMNVEV (reference sequence). The V gene end was trimmed by 6 bases and the J gene end by 1 base; junction bases not matched to a gene: 12. The CDR3 contains 17 residues. This CDR3 is CASRKLYRGPSYNEQFF. For the CDR3, the DNA is TGTGCCAGCAGGAAGCTATACAGGGGCCCTTCCTACAATGAGCAGTTCTTC.

The chain employs TRBV5-4 and TRBJ2-4; a possible D gene is TRBD1 (6 bases). This CDR3 comprises 15 residues. Germline values: CDR1 SGHNT, CDR2 YYREEE (reference sequence). V was cut by 4 bases and J by 1 base, with 12 bases left in between. The CDR3 DNA reads as TGTGCCAGCAGCCCGGAGCAGGGGGCCAAAAACATTCAGTACTTC. It codes for CASSPEQGAKNIQYF.

This sequence joins TRBV10-3 and TRBJ2-7, with TRBD2 as a possible D gene (6 bases). The CDR3 is made up of 15 amino acids. The germline CDR1 and CDR2 sequences are ENHRY and SYGVKD. Trimming left V 4 bases short and J 3 bases short, with 16 bases between. The CDR3 DNA follows: TGTGCCATCAGTGGGAAGGACCGCGGGAACTACGAGCAGTACTTC. Its translation is CAISGKDRGNYEQYF.

The chain recombines TRBV9 with TRBJ2-2; tentative D call: TRBD1 (6 bases). This CDR3 contains 15 residues. Germline V CDR1 and CDR2: SGDLS, YYNGEE. Trimming removed 4 bases at V and 2 bases at J, with 12 bases between. In DNA form, the CDR3 reads TGTGCCAGCAGCTTCTCGGACAGAAACACCGGGGAGCTGTTTTTT. Translated, it gives CASSFSDRNTGELFF.

The chain joins TRBV7-2 to TRBJ2-1; 7 positions match TRBD1. There are 15 residues in the CDR3. Germline-derived CDR1 and CDR2 are SGHTA and FQGNSA. The ends lost 5 bases at V and 2 bases at J; junction bases unmatched: 6. The CDR3 is CASSIPGTAYNEQFF. The CDR3 DNA sequence: TGTGCCAGCAGCATTCCCGGGACAGCCTACAATGAGCAGTTCTTC.

The chain carries TRBV5-1 and TRBJ2-1; D gene unclear. Germline loops: CDR1 SGHRS, CDR2 YFSETQ. V was pared by 6 bases and J by 3 bases, with 7 bases between. There are 12 residues in the CDR3. CDR3 amino acids: CASNSFYNEQFF. CDR3 bases: TGCGCCAGCAACTCATTCTACAATGAGCAGTTCTTC. Complete variable domain (other parts from reference TRBV5-1 and TRBJ2-1): KAGVTQTPRYLIKTRGQQVTLSCSPISGHRSVSWYQQTPGQGLQFLFEYFSETQRNKGNFPGRFSGRQFSNSRSEMNVSTLELGDSALYLCASNSFYNEQFFGPGTRLTVL.

This chain connects TRBV5-5 to TRBJ2-7; possibly TRBD1 for D (5 bases). The germline gives CDR1 SGHKS, CDR2 YYEKEE (reference sequence). V gave up 1 base and J gave up 3 bases, with 11 bases separating them. CDR3 length: 14 amino acids. This CDR3 is CASSLLQGVYEQYF. The DNA for the CDR3 is TGTGCCAGCAGCTTGTTGCAGGGCGTCTACGAGCAGTACTTC. The full variable domain, its missing parts supplied by reference TRBV5-5 and TRBJ2-7, is DAGVTQSPTHLIKTRGQQVTLRCSPISGHKSVSWYQQVLGQGPQFIFQYYEKEERGRGNFPDRFSARQFPNYSSELNVNALLLGDSALYLCASSLLQGVYEQYFGPGTRLTVT.

The CDR3 DNA sequence: TGTGCCAGCAGCTCTGCAGGGTTTAGTAATGAAAAACTGTTTTTT. Encoded protein: CASSSAGFSNEKLFF. The chain is built from TRBV13 and TRBJ1-4; a weak D match, TRBD1 (5 bases). Trimming cost V 4 bases and J 4 bases, with 13 bases left between them. Per the germline V gene, CDR1 is PRHDT and CDR2 is FYEKMQ (reference sequence). The CDR3 has 15 residues.

J is TRBJ2-1 and V is TRBV14; D may be TRBD1 (6 bases). The CDR3 has 15 residues. The germline gives CDR1 SGHDN, CDR2 FVKESK. V was shortened by 0 bases and J by 9 bases, with 15 bases between the two germline ends. The CDR3 reads CASSQDLVQGTEQFF. DNA of the CDR3: TGTGCCAGCAGCCAAGATCTGGTTCAGGGGACTGAGCAGTTCTTC.

The chain combines TRBV2 with TRBJ2-1; 9 positions agree with TRBD2. CDR1 is SNHLY, CDR2 FYNNEI, per germline. This CDR3 region has 16 residues. V dropped 0 bases and J dropped 5; count of bases not matched to a gene: 5. CDR3 bases: TGTGCCAGCAGTGAAGCGACTAGCGGCGTGAACAATGAGCAGTTCTTC. Translating gives CASSEATSGVNNEQFF.

This clone was found once. The chain is built from TRBV28 and TRBJ2-6, with D perhaps TRBD1 (6 bases). Per the germline V gene, CDR1 is MDHEN and CDR2 is SYDVKM. This CDR3 spans 16 amino acids. The ends were cut back, 7 bases at V and 0 bases at J, with 13 bases in the middle. The CDR3 DNA is TGTGCCAGCAACATAGGACAGCTCTCTGGGGCCAACGTCCTGACTTTC. This gives the protein CASNIGQLSGANVLTF.

The chain has TRBV5-1 and TRBJ2-1, with D possibly TRBD2 on 5 matching bases. Germline CDR1 is SGHRS and CDR2 is YFSETQ. There are 15 residues in the CDR3. Trimming took off 5 bases at V and 4 bases at J, with 16 bases between the two ends. This CDR3 reads CASRSDSGTYNEQFF. In nucleotides, the CDR3 is TGCGCCAGCAGGTCCGACTCGGGAACATACAATGAGCAGTTCTTC.

The chain is built from TRBV7-6 and TRBJ2-2; unclear D gene. Per germline, CDR1 SGHVS and CDR2 FNYEAQ. The CDR3 totals 15 residues. Trimming cost V 1 base and J 3 bases, with 9 bases left between them. The CDR3 bases are TGTGCCAGCAGCTTAGTTCAACCGGACACCGGGGAGCTGTTTTTT. As protein: CASSLVQPDTGELFF. The variable domain in full, with the rest retrieved from reference TRBV7-6 and TRBJ2-2, is GAGVSQSPRYKVTKRGQDVALRCDPISGHVSLYWYRQALGQGPEFLTYFNYEAQQDKSGLPNDRFSAERPEGSISTLTIQRTEQRDSAMYRCASSLVQPDTGELFFGEGSRLTVL.

Only one count was recorded for this clone. J is TRBJ2-5 and V is TRBV29-1; the match to TRBD2 covers 8 bases. Germline V gene data show CDR1 as SQVTM and CDR2 as ANQGSEA. V was clipped by 7 bases and J by 5 bases; unmatched bases: 12. The CDR3 spans 14 residues. The CDR3 here is CSARDQSGSETQYF. The CDR3 DNA reads TGCAGCGCTCGAGACCAAAGCGGGAGCGAGACCCAGTACTTC.

V and J are TRBV6-5 and TRBJ1-5, with D unclear. The V and J ends lost 10 bases and 5 bases respectively, with 21 bases between them. CDR1 is MNHEY, CDR2 SVGAGI, per germline. This CDR3 contains 15 residues. The CDR3 is CATAVHHGMDQPQHF. The CDR3 coding sequence is TGTGCCACCGCGGTACATCACGGAATGGATCAGCCCCAGCATTTT.

This clone was recorded only once. CDR3 residues: CASSLQSGSTEAFF. The CDR3 nucleotides read TGTGCCAGCAGTTTACAGTCAGGGTCCACTGAAGCTTTCTTT. The chain is built from TRBV27 and TRBJ1-1; tentative D call: TRBD1 (5 bases). The length of the CDR3 is 14 residues. Germline V gene sequence: CDR1 MNHEY, CDR2 SMNVEV (reference sequence). Trimming took off 2 bases at V and 4 bases at J, with 11 bases between the two ends.

The chain is built from TRBV5-1 and TRBJ2-5, with a weak D call TRBD1 (5 bases). CDR3 length: 16 amino acids. V was pared by 5 bases and J by 4 bases, with 21 bases between. CDR1 SGHRS and CDR2 YFSETQ come from the germline V gene. CDR3 in DNA: TGCGCCAGCAGAGACCCCGACAGATCCTCTACAGAGACCCAGTACTTC. Its protein is CASRDPDRSSTETQYF.

This clone was seen a few times. The chain joins TRBV5-1 to TRBJ2-2; TRBD2 is a possible D gene (5 bases). The ends were cut back, 4 bases at V and 4 bases at J, with 11 bases in the middle. The CDR3 contains 14 residues. The germline gives CDR1 SGHRS, CDR2 YFSETQ. DNA of the CDR3: TGCGCCAGCAGCGTGGGAGATATCACCGGGGAGCTGTTTTTT. Encoded protein: CASSVGDITGELFF.

The chain recombines TRBV5-1 with TRBJ2-5; tentatively, D is TRBD1 (6 bases). Trimming removed 4 bases from V and 1 base from J, with 11 bases in between. This CDR3 spans 14 amino acids. Germline V CDR1 and CDR2: SGHRS, YFSETQ. In nucleotides, the CDR3 is TGCGCCAGCAGCATCGGGACATTCCAAGAGACCCAGTACTTC. Its translation is CASSIGTFQETQYF. The full variable domain, rest sourced from reference TRBV5-1 and TRBJ2-5, is KAGVTQTPRYLIKTRGQQVTLSCSPISGHRSVSWYQQTPGQGLQFLFEYFSETQRNKGNFPGRFSGRQFSNSRSEMNVSTLELGDSALYLCASSIGTFQETQYFGPGTRLLVL.

The chain employs TRBV27 and TRBJ2-3, with D tentatively TRBD1 (6 bases). The CDR3 runs 16 residues. The ends were cut back, 0 bases at V and 6 bases at J, with 16 bases in the middle. Germline CDR1 is MNHEY and CDR2 is SMNVEV (reference sequence). The CDR3 bases are TGTGCCAGCAGTTTATCCACGGGCAGGGGACGTGATACGCAGTATTTT. The encoded protein is CASSLSTGRGRDTQYF.

This clone was recorded once. The gene calls are TRBV2 and TRBJ2-7, with unresolved D. This CDR3 has 12 residues. Trimming took off 0 bases at V and 3 bases at J, with 3 bases between the two ends. Germline V CDR1 and CDR2: SNHLY, FYNNEI. The CDR3 coding sequence is TGTGCCAGCAGTGAAGCTTACTACGAGCAGTACTTC. The encoded protein is CASSEAYYEQYF.

The chain is built from TRBV9 and TRBJ1-4; 7 bases are a match to TRBD1. CDR1 is SGDLS and CDR2 is YYNGEE in the germline V gene. The CDR3 extends over 15 amino acids. V shed 0 bases and J 7 bases; nucleotides not matched to a gene: 6. CDR3 protein: CASSVEGAHGEKLFF. The CDR3 region has the DNA TGTGCCAGCAGCGTAGAGGGGGCGCATGGTGAAAAACTGTTTTTT.